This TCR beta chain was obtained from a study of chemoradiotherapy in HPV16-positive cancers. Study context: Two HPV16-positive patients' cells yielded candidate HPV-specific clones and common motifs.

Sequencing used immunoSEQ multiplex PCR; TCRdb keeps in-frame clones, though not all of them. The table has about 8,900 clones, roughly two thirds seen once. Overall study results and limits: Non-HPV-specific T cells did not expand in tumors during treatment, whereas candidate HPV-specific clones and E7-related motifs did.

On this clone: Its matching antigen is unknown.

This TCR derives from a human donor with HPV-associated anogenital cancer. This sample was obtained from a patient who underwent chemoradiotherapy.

This chain's CDR3 is CASSLGDRAMETQYF. The CDR3 region has the DNA TGTGCCAGCAGCCTCGGGGACAGGGCCATGGAGACCCAGTACTTC. The chain carries TRBV7-2 and TRBJ2-5; 9 nucleotides match TRBD1. CDR3 length equals 15 residues. Trimming removed 5 bases from V and 5 bases from J; junction bases left unmatched: 9. From germline, CDR1 is SGHTA and CDR2 FQGNSA.